This TCR beta chain was recovered during a study of T-cell reconstitution after alpha-beta-depleted transplantation in children. Study-level points and caveats: Where alpha-beta T cells came from about two months after transplant was reportedly several hundred expanded graft clones. Some patients owed their high day-60 TCRbeta diversity to surviving recipient T cells and thymic progenitors. One year post-transplant, T-cell counts and diversity were largely derived from T cells produced anew.

Unique molecular identifiers were built into the TCRbeta library. MiXCR, applied by TCRdb to the PCR reads, yields one record per CDR3 protein. The sample lists more than 15,000 distinct CDR3 sequences; under 6.5% were seen once. The sample holds many counts of this clonotype. No antigen is known for it. The input for sequencing was PBMCs, taken before TCRalphabeta/CD19-depleted stem cell transplant. The clonotype was recovered from a boy between 10 and 17 years old with acute lymphoblastic leukemia, due to receive a stem cell transplant.

DNA for the CDR3: TGTGCCAGCAGCTTAGTGGGACAGTTCTTTAGCTACGAGCAGTACTTC. This sequence encodes CASSLVGQFFSYEQYF. The chain employs TRBV7-9 and TRBJ2-7; 7 bases agree with TRBD1. J lost 3 bases, V lost 1 base, and 9 bases had no gene match. The germline gives CDR1 SEHNR, CDR2 FQNEAQ (reference sequence). The CDR3 contains 16 residues.